The next 9 T cell receptor beta chains were all read from a single sample in a study of early T cells in non-severe SARS-CoV-2 infection. From the 5' RACE reads, TCRdb called clonotypes with MiXCR, one entry per CDR3 protein. Here the sample spans 55,000 to 75,000 distinct CDR3 sequences, over 9% being singletons. Input material: whole blood. These receptors were obtained from an adult who was a healthcare worker with PCR-confirmed SARS-CoV-2 infection or an uninfected control (not recorded which).

The V call is TRBV9, the J call TRBJ2-3, with D possibly TRBD2 on 6 matching bases. Germline values: CDR1 SGDLS, CDR2 YYNGEE. V lost 4 bases to trimming and J lost 5 bases, with 14 bases between them. The CDR3 spans 14 residues. This CDR3 is CASSLSGRLDTQYF. Written as DNA, the CDR3 is TGTGCCAGCAGCCTCTCCGGGAGATTAGATACGCAGTATTTT.

This chain joins TRBV29-1 and TRBJ2-5; 7 bases are shared with TRBD2. Germline loops: CDR1 SQVTM, CDR2 ANQGSEA. The junction had 7 bases not matched to a gene; V was cut back by 6 bases and J by 0 bases. This CDR3 region has 14 residues. The CDR3 protein is CSVAGAGNQETQYF. CDR3 bases: TGCAGCGTCGCTGGAGCGGGAAACCAAGAGACCCAGTACTTC. Combining the CDR3 with reference TRBV29-1 and TRBJ2-5 gives the whole variable domain SAVISQKPSRDICQRGTSLTIQCQVDSQVTMMFWYRQQPGQSLTLIATANQGSEATYESGFVIDKFPISRPNLTFSTLTVSNMSPEDSSIYLCSVAGAGNQETQYFGPGTRLLVL.

This clonotype was counted many times. The gene calls are TRBV6-6 and TRBJ1-4; 7 bases map to TRBD1. Germline V gene lookup returns CDR1 MNHNY and CDR2 SVGAGI (reference sequence). CDR3 length equals 17 residues. Trimming cost V 6 bases and J 0 bases; bases outside gene matches: 10. Written as DNA, the CDR3 is TGTGCCAGCAGGCTCGCCGGGACAGCCGCAACTAATGAAAAACTGTTTTTT. It translates to CASRLAGTAATNEKLFF.

The sample holds many counts of this clonotype. The chain uses TRBV19 and TRBJ2-3, with 7 bases identical to TRBD1. CDR1 and CDR2 from the germline V gene are LNHDA and SQIVND (reference sequence). The J segment lost 2 bases and the V segment lost 5 bases, leaving 7 bases of the junction unmatched. CDR3 size: 15 residues. The CDR3 spells CASSPGTVHTDTQYF. In DNA form, the CDR3 reads TGTGCCAGTAGTCCCGGGACAGTTCACACAGATACGCAGTATTTT.

This clonotype came up many times. This chain connects TRBV9 to TRBJ2-7; the match to TRBD2 covers 9 bases. The V gene's germline CDR1 is SGDLS and CDR2 YYNGEE. The CDR3 totals 15 residues. V lost 3 bases to trimming and J lost 3 bases; unmatched junction nucleotides: 7. The CDR3 spells CASSEGLAAVYEQYF. The CDR3 nucleotides are TGTGCCAGCAGCGAGGGACTAGCAGCGGTCTACGAGCAGTACTTC.

This clonotype was picked up a small number of times. The rearrangement links TRBV4-2 to TRBJ2-3; 8 bases align to TRBD2. V shed 1 base, J shed 4 bases, and the junction held 10 bases outside the gene matches. The CDR3 runs 17 residues. Per the germline V gene, CDR1 is LGHNA and CDR2 is YNFKEQ. DNA for the CDR3: TGTGCCAGCAGCCAAGGGGGGTCGAGCGGGAGTGCAGATACGCAGTATTTT. This translates into CASSQGGSSGSADTQYF.

The chain recombines TRBV29-1 with TRBJ2-1; D call uncertain. This CDR3 has 14 residues. Per the germline V gene, CDR1 is SQVTM and CDR2 is ANQGSEA. V lost 6 bases to trimming and J lost 5 bases, with 17 bases between them. CDR3 DNA sequence: TGCAGCGTGGCTCGGCCTCCTATACACAATGAGCAGTTCTTC. It is translated as CSVARPPIHNEQFF.

The chain links TRBV11-2 to TRBJ2-1; TRBD2 agrees at 8 bases. CDR3 length: 16 amino acids. In germline, CDR1 is SGHAT, CDR2 FQNNGV. The ends lost 4 bases at V and 5 bases at J; junction bases unmatched: 10. The CDR3 DNA reads as TGTGCCAGCAGCTCATTAGCGGGATGGGCGAACAATGAGCAGTTCTTC. Translating gives CASSSLAGWANNEQFF.

Many counts were recorded for this clonotype. The chain links TRBV20-1 to TRBJ2-6, with D tentatively TRBD2 (6 bases). The ends were cut back, 0 bases at V and 4 bases at J, with 13 bases in the middle. The CDR3 covers 16 residues. The germline V gene encodes CDR1 DFQATT and CDR2 SNEGSKA (reference sequence). CDR3 residues: CSAREEGVLGANVLTF. CDR3 DNA: TGCAGTGCTAGAGAGGAGGGAGTATTAGGGGCCAACGTCCTGACTTTC.